The 25 T cell receptor beta chains below were found in one sample sequenced in a study of T cells in localized non-small cell lung cancer. TCRdb keeps only in-frame clones here, not all; method: immunoSEQ multiplex PCR. This table holds roughly 30,000 clones, 65% to 85% found once. The sequencing here drew on peripheral blood mononuclear cells, taken before any cancer treatment. All receptors come from a man aged 35 to 69 with stage III lung adenocarcinoma.

The gene calls are TRBV20-1 and TRBJ2-5, with D unresolved. The CDR3 contains 11 residues. The V gene's germline CDR1 is DFQATT and CDR2 SNEGSKA (reference sequence). V was pared by 3 bases and J by 8 bases, with 10 bases between. Here the CDR3 reads CSASGIYTQYF. The CDR3 region has the DNA TGCAGTGCTAGTGGGATCTACACCCAGTACTTC.

This clone came up a few times. The chain joins TRBV20-1 to TRBJ1-1; tentatively, D is TRBD1 (6 bases). The germline V and J ends were trimmed by 3 bases and 7 bases, with 9 bases remaining between them. This CDR3 has 11 amino acids. Germline V CDR1 and CDR2: DFQATT, SNEGSKA (reference sequence). The CDR3 DNA reads as TGCAGTGCTAGCCAGGGGATTGAAGCTTTCTTT. It translates to CSASQGIEAFF.

This clone has just one count. The V call is TRBV19, the J call TRBJ1-5; D not resolved. The V gene lost 4 bases and the J gene lost 7 bases, with 14 bases spanning the gap. Looked up from germline, CDR1 is LNHDA and CDR2 is SQIVND (reference sequence). The CDR3 is 14 residues long. CDR3 sequence (DNA): TGTGCCAGTAGTAGGCGACCGGAGGGACAGCCCCAGCATTTT. Translation gives CASSRRPEGQPQHF.

CDR3 DNA sequence: TGTGCCAGCAGCCTAAGACAGGGGACCGGGGCCAACGTCCTGACTTTC. It encodes CASSLRQGTGANVLTF. This rearrangement joins TRBV5-4 to TRBJ2-6; 8 nucleotides match TRBD1. CDR1 is SGHNT, CDR2 YYREEE, per germline (reference sequence). The length of the CDR3 is 16 residues. After removal of 4 bases from V and 4 bases from J, the junction contained 7 bases not matched to a gene.

V gene TRBV11-2 combines with J gene TRBJ2-4, with 9 bases matching TRBD1. CDR1 and CDR2 from the germline V gene are SGHAT and FQNNGV. V was clipped by 4 bases and J by 7 bases; unmatched bases: 8. CDR3 length: 15 residues. The CDR3, as DNA: TGTGCCAGCAGCTCCCTGCGGGACAGGGTTAACATTCAGTACTTC. Translation: CASSSLRDRVNIQYF.

This clone was recorded once. The chain uses TRBV7-2 and TRBJ1-2; perhaps TRBD1 as D (5 bases). The V gene lost 0 bases and the J gene lost 4 bases, with 12 bases spanning the gap. The CDR3 is made up of 15 amino acids. Per germline, CDR1 SGHTA and CDR2 FQGNSA. CDR3 coding DNA: TGTGCCAGCAGCTTAGCAAAACAGGCTTCCTATGGCTACACCTTC. This encodes CASSLAKQASYGYTF.

The chain combines TRBV10-2 with TRBJ1-5; TRBD1 agrees at 9 bases. Germline lookup yields CDR1 WSHSY and CDR2 SAAADI. J was trimmed by 7 bases and V by 6 bases; bases with no gene match: 7. The CDR3 length is 14 residues. DNA of the CDR3: TGCGCCAGCAGCACCGGGACAGGGAGCCAGCCCCAGCATTTT. Translated, it gives CASSTGTGSQPQHF.

The chain uses TRBV2 and TRBJ2-5, with TRBD2 matching 8 bases. The CDR3 totals 14 residues. CDR1 is SNHLY, CDR2 FYNNEI, per germline. V shed 5 bases, J shed 7 bases, and the junction held 9 bases outside the gene matches. CDR3 region: CASSPQLAAGTQYF. In nucleotides, the CDR3 is TGTGCCAGCAGTCCACAACTAGCGGCCGGGACCCAGTACTTC.

This clone was recorded once. The genes are TRBV11-3 and TRBJ2-1, with D possibly being TRBD1 or TRBD2 (5 bases each). The CDR3 consists of 14 residues. Germline V gene lookup returns CDR1 SGHNT and CDR2 YENEEA. Deletions cut 4 bases from V and 4 bases from J, with 11 bases between. This CDR3 is CASSSGTDYNEQFF. The CDR3 region has the DNA TGTGCCAGCAGCTCCGGGACCGATTACAATGAGCAGTTCTTC.

The sample holds a few counts of this clone. The J gene is TRBJ2-7, the V gene TRBV5-1, with D tentatively TRBD1 or TRBD2 (5 bases each). The V gene lost 7 bases and the J gene lost 0 bases, with 17 bases spanning the gap. Germline CDR1 SGHRS, CDR2 YFSETQ. The length of the CDR3 is 15 residues. CDR3 protein: CASRSRGGSSYEQYF. CDR3 DNA sequence: TGCGCCAGCCGCTCTCGGGGCGGGTCCTCCTACGAGCAGTACTTC.

Of note for this clone: Other nucleotide sequences in the sample specify the same CDR3. The chain joins TRBV2 to TRBJ2-7; TRBD2 agrees at 10 bases. The J segment lost 7 bases and the V segment lost 3 bases, leaving 9 bases of the junction unmatched. CDR3 length: 15 amino acids. CDR1 is SNHLY and CDR2 is FYNNEI in the germline V gene. DNA of the CDR3: TGTGCCAGCAGTGAGGTGCCCAGCGGGAGGGTAGAGCAGTACTTC. It codes for CASSEVPSGRVEQYF.

The table lists this clone with a few counts. The V gene is TRBV19, the J gene TRBJ1-5; no reliable D call. This CDR3 has 13 amino acids. Germline CDR1 and CDR2: LNHDA and SQIVND (reference sequence). Trimming left V 5 bases short and J 5 bases short, with 10 bases between. The DNA for the CDR3 is TGTGCCAGTAGTGTGGCACCTCATCAGCCCCAGCATTTT. Its protein is CASSVAPHQPQHF.

The DNA of the CDR3 is TGTGCCAGCAGCTTAGATGACAGGGCACCTGGCTACACCTTC. It encodes CASSLDDRAPGYTF. The chain has TRBV11-2 and TRBJ1-2; 7 bases are a match to TRBD1. CDR3 size: 14 residues. From germline, CDR1 is SGHAT and CDR2 FQNNGV. V was pared by 0 bases and J by 7 bases, with 5 bases of the junction left unmatched. Variable domain in full (rest from reference TRBV11-2 and TRBJ1-2): EAGVAQSPRYKIIEKRQSVAFWCNPISGHATLYWYQQILGQGPKLLIQFQNNGVVDDSQLPKDRFSAERLKGVDSTLKIQPAKLEDSAVYLCASSLDDRAPGYTFGSGTRLTVV.

The chain couples TRBV19 to TRBJ2-1, with a weak D call TRBD2 (5 bases). Germline V lookup: CDR1 LNHDA, CDR2 SQIVND (reference sequence). The CDR3 consists of 12 residues. Trimming shortened V by 6 bases and J by 8 bases, and 11 bases separated the two germline ends. CDR3 bases: TGTGCCAGTAGCAGTGGAGGCGATGAGCAGTTCTTC. Translating gives CASSSGGDEQFF.

The chain carries TRBV2 and TRBJ2-7; 10 positions agree with TRBD2. From germline, CDR1 is SNHLY and CDR2 FYNNEI. V shed 6 bases and J 6 bases; nucleotides not matched to a gene: 14. CDR3 length equals 16 residues. This CDR3 is CASSATLAGAFFEQYF. The CDR3 bases are TGTGCCAGCAGCGCTACCCTAGCGGGAGCCTTCTTCGAGCAGTACTTC.

The rearrangement uses TRBV6-5 and TRBJ2-7; 8 bases align to TRBD1. CDR3 size: 13 residues. CDR1 and CDR2 (germline): MNHEY, SVGAGI. The junction had 8 bases not matched to a gene; V was cut back by 6 bases and J by 7 bases. CDR3 sequence reads: CASSKDRAREQYF. As DNA, the CDR3 is TGTGCCAGCAGCAAGGACAGGGCGAGGGAGCAGTACTTC.

The chain joins TRBV7-9 to TRBJ2-1, with a weak D call TRBD2 (5 bases). Trimming pared 5 bases from V and 0 bases from J, leaving 14 bases between. Germline CDR1 reads SEHNR; CDR2 reads FQNEAQ (reference sequence). This CDR3 has 16 amino acids. This chain's CDR3 is CASSIKFDYSYNEQFF. The CDR3 DNA reads as TGTGCCAGCAGCATAAAGTTCGACTACTCCTACAATGAGCAGTTCTTC.

The V and J genes are TRBV5-1 and TRBJ2-1, with 8 nucleotides matching TRBD1. Germline CDR1 SGHRS, CDR2 YFSETQ. The CDR3 has 14 amino acids. The V and J ends lost 2 bases and 4 bases, in that order; junction bases with no gene match: 2. The CDR3 bases are TGCGCCAGCAGCTTCGGGGACAGGTACAATGAGCAGTTCTTC. It specifies CASSFGDRYNEQFF.

This clone is a singleton in its sample. The chain recombines TRBV5-1 with TRBJ2-5; TRBD2 is a possible D gene (6 bases). Germline CDR1 reads SGHRS; CDR2 reads YFSETQ. CDR3 length equals 15 residues. V dropped 4 bases and J dropped 1 base, with 14 bases sitting between them. CDR3 DNA sequence: TGCGCCAGCAGCGAGACTAGTCTCCGCCAAGAGACCCAGTACTTC. Amino acids: CASSETSLRQETQYF.

This chain uses TRBV6-6 with TRBJ2-2; 7 nucleotides line up with TRBD1. From germline, CDR1 is MNHNY and CDR2 SVGAGI (reference sequence). This CDR3 contains 12 residues. The J segment lost 4 bases and the V segment lost 8 bases, leaving 1 base of the junction unmatched. Written as DNA, the CDR3 is TGTGCCAGCTGGACAGGCACCGGGGAGCTGTTTTTT. It is translated as CASWTGTGELFF.

The chain couples TRBV15 to TRBJ2-3, with TRBD1 matching over 7 bases. CDR1 and CDR2 (germline): LNHNV, YYDKDF (reference sequence). The CDR3 runs 17 residues. V shed 5 bases and J 4 bases; nucleotides not matched to a gene: 15. This CDR3 reads CATSFRRGREVSDTQYF. CDR3 DNA: TGTGCCACCAGCTTCCGAAGGGGGCGAGAAGTTTCAGATACGCAGTATTTT.

This clone was observed a single time. The chain combines TRBV4-1 with TRBJ2-1, with D uncertain. The CDR3 has 14 amino acids. Per germline, CDR1 MGHRA and CDR2 YSYEKL. The germline V and J ends were trimmed by 4 bases and 3 bases, with 10 bases remaining between them. CDR3 residues: CASSLDGYYNEQFF. CDR3 bases: TGCGCCAGCAGCCTCGACGGGTACTACAATGAGCAGTTCTTC.

This clone was counted once. The chain is built from TRBV9 and TRBJ2-7, with 7 positions matching TRBD1. The CDR3 length is 14 residues. Unmatched junction bases numbered 4, after V lost 3 bases and J lost 1 base. CDR1 is SGDLS, CDR2 YYNGEE, per germline. This CDR3 reads CASSAYRGSYEQYV. The CDR3 DNA sequence: TGTGCCAGCAGCGCTTACAGGGGTTCCTACGAGCAGTACGTC.

V usage is TRBV7-6 and J usage is TRBJ2-2; perhaps TRBD2 as D (6 bases). The CDR3 extends over 19 amino acids. Trimming took 6 bases from V and 1 from J, leaving 24 bases between them. Germline-derived CDR1 and CDR2 are SGHVS and FNYEAQ. The CDR3, as DNA: TGTGCCAGCAGACCCGGGCGGGGCCCAGGTTTTGGGAACACCGGGGAGCTGTTTTTT. This encodes CASRPGRGPGFGNTGELFF.

V is TRBV28 and J is TRBJ1-6; tentatively, D is TRBD1 (5 bases). Germline assignment: CDR1 MDHEN and CDR2 SYDVKM. Trimming left V 5 bases short and J 8 bases short, with 13 bases between. The CDR3 length is 14 residues. The CDR3 reads CASSGDGSYSPLHF. The CDR3 DNA follows: TGTGCCAGCAGTGGGGACGGGTCTTATTCACCCCTCCACTTT. Combining the CDR3 with reference TRBV28 and TRBJ1-6 gives the whole variable domain DVKVTQSSRYLVKRTGEKVFLECVQDMDHENMFWYRQDPGLGLRLIYFSYDVKMKEKGDIPEGYSVSREKKERFSLILESASTNQTSMYLCASSGDGSYSPLHFGNGTRLTVT.